Below, 16 T cell receptor beta chains from the same sample are listed, as sequenced in a study of T cells in tuberculosis. Sequenced by immunoSEQ multiplex PCR; TCRdb stores in-frame clones only, minus some. The sample consists of tens of thousands of clones, about 92% of them appearing once. Documented time point: new active TB diagnosis, blood taken before or within 7 days of starting treatment. This specimen consisted of PBMCs, obtained at tuberculosis diagnosis. Receptor source: an adult with tuberculosis. Some clones in this sample may be carry-over from other donors' samples.

This clone appeared once. This chain joins TRBV29-1 and TRBJ2-2, with 9 bases that match TRBD1. Trimming took 5 bases from V and 2 from J; bases not matched to a gene: 6. In germline, CDR1 is SQVTM, CDR2 ANQGSEA. The CDR3 is made up of 15 amino acids. This chain's CDR3 is CSVSGTGTNTGELFF. Here the CDR3 DNA reads TGCAGCGTTTCCGGGACAGGGACTAACACCGGGGAGCTGTTTTTT.

CDR3 coding DNA: TGCAGCGTTGAAGAGTTGACAGGCTTTTCCTACGAGCAGTACTTC. Translated, it gives CSVEELTGFSYEQYF. The chain recombines TRBV29-1 with TRBJ2-7; tentatively, D is TRBD1 (6 bases). CDR1 is SQVTM and CDR2 is ANQGSEA in the germline V gene. Trimming pared 0 bases from V and 1 base from J, leaving 13 bases between. This CDR3 comprises 15 residues.

V usage is TRBV6-1 and J usage is TRBJ1-1; D may be TRBD1 (6 bases). The CDR3 loop spans 14 amino acids. Per the germline V gene, CDR1 is MNHNS and CDR2 is SASEGT. V lost 4 bases, J lost 3 bases, and 12 bases lay in between. The CDR3 here is CASSVKTGDTEAFF. In DNA, the CDR3 is TGTGCCAGCAGTGTCAAGACAGGCGACACTGAAGCTTTCTTT.

The rearrangement joins TRBV5-1 to TRBJ1-2; 10 bases agree with TRBD1. V was clipped by 0 bases and J by 0 bases; unmatched bases: 8. The CDR3 is 18 residues long. Germline V gene sequence: CDR1 SGHRS, CDR2 YFSETQ. The CDR3 region is CASSLEGTGTGANYGYTF. The CDR3 DNA follows: TGCGCCAGCAGCTTGGAGGGTACCGGGACAGGGGCTAACTATGGCTACACCTTC.

J is TRBJ2-7 and V is TRBV6-6; 9 bases map to TRBD1. Trimming took 2 bases from V and 4 from J; bases not matched to a gene: 9. Germline lookup yields CDR1 MNHNY and CDR2 SVGAGI (reference sequence). This CDR3 has 16 residues. Written as DNA, the CDR3 is TGTGCCAGCAGTTACCCCCGTGGGGGACAGGGTTACGAGCAGTACTTC. Residues: CASSYPRGGQGYEQYF.

This sequence joins TRBV5-1 and TRBJ2-7, with 10 bases matching TRBD2. V was clipped by 2 bases and J by 4 bases; unmatched bases: 12. The CDR3 spans 17 residues. The germline gives CDR1 SGHRS, CDR2 YFSETQ. The CDR3 nucleotides are TGCGCCAGCAGCTTCCAGGTTATAGCGGGGGGAAAGTACGAGCAGTACTTC. Its protein product is CASSFQVIAGGKYEQYF.

V gene TRBV2 combines with J gene TRBJ2-1; 7 bases align to TRBD1. This CDR3 spans 11 amino acids. CDR1 is SNHLY and CDR2 is FYNNEI in the germline V gene. V lost 9 bases, J lost 9 bases, and 5 bases stayed unmatched. The CDR3 nucleotides read TGTGCCAGTTTACAGGGGTTTGAGCAGTTCTTC. It codes for CASLQGFEQFF.

J is TRBJ1-6 and V is TRBV4-1; a possible D gene is TRBD1 (5 bases). The CDR3 consists of 15 residues. V dropped 2 bases and J dropped 12 bases, with 17 bases sitting between them. CDR1 is MGHRA, CDR2 YSYEKL, per germline. The CDR3 here is CASSQQPDSRGPLHF. CDR3 nucleotides: TGCGCCAGCAGCCAACAACCCGACAGCCGAGGACCCCTCCACTTT.

The CDR3 DNA reads TGTGCCGTCACCGACCCCAGGGTGCTATTCTACGAGCAGTACTTC. It encodes CAVTDPRVLFYEQYF. The rearrangement links TRBV19 to TRBJ2-7; a weak D match, TRBD1 (5 bases). The V end was cut by 11 bases, the J end by 3 bases, with 23 bases between. From germline, CDR1 is LNHDA and CDR2 SQIVND (reference sequence). The CDR3 consists of 15 residues.

This sequence joins TRBV27 and TRBJ2-7; a weak D match, TRBD1 (6 bases). Germline V gives CDR1 MNHEY, CDR2 SMNVEV (reference sequence). Trimming cost V 3 bases and J 0 bases, with 12 bases left between them. The CDR3 runs 15 residues. The CDR3 reads CASSLGPGHSYEQYF. CDR3 sequence (DNA): TGTGCCAGCAGTTTGGGGCCGGGACACTCCTACGAGCAGTACTTC.

The chain employs TRBV19 and TRBJ1-5, with TRBD1 as a possible D gene (6 bases). The CDR3 runs to 16 residues. Germline V lookup: CDR1 LNHDA, CDR2 SQIVND (reference sequence). With 3 bases removed from V and 5 bases from J, the gap between germline ends came to 17 bases. In DNA, the CDR3 is TGTGCCAGTAGTATTCAGGGGCGTCAATTGTATCAGCCCCAGCATTTT. Translation gives CASSIQGRQLYQPQHF.

The V call is TRBV27, the J call TRBJ2-3; D uncertain. The length of the CDR3 is 12 residues. In germline, CDR1 is MNHEY, CDR2 SMNVEV (reference sequence). Trimming shortened V by 8 bases and J by 2 bases, and 8 bases separated the two germline ends. The CDR3 DNA reads as TGTGCCAGCCACTCGATCACAGATACGCAGTATTTT. It specifies CASHSITDTQYF.

CDR3 residues: CASSYSFDIFGYTF. The CDR3 DNA is TGTGCCAGCAGTTACTCGTTCGACATCTTTGGCTACACCTTC. V and J are TRBV6-5 and TRBJ1-2; the D is unclear. CDR3 length: 14 amino acids. V was cut by 0 bases and J by 7 bases, with 12 bases left in between. Germline lookup yields CDR1 MNHEY and CDR2 SVGAGI.

This clone is a singleton in its sample. The chain uses TRBV7-2 and TRBJ2-7, with 7 positions matching TRBD1. CDR1 and CDR2 from the germline V gene are SGHTA and FQGNSA. After removal of 4 bases from V and 7 bases from J, the junction contained 1 base not matched to a gene. The CDR3 has 11 residues. The CDR3 region is CASSSRGEQYF. In DNA, the CDR3 is TGTGCCAGCAGCTCCAGGGGGGAGCAGTACTTC. Supplemented by reference TRBV7-2 and TRBJ2-7, the full variable domain reads GAGVSQSPSNKVTEKGKDVELRCDPISGHTALYWYRQSLGQGLEFLIYFQGNSAPDKSGLPSDRFSAERTGGSVSTLTIQRTQQEDSAVYLCASSSRGEQYFGPGTRLTVT.

This clone was picked up one time. This sequence joins TRBV5-1 and TRBJ2-3; 8 bases map to TRBD1. V lost 1 base to trimming and J lost 6 bases; unmatched junction nucleotides: 7. CDR3 length equals 15 residues. Germline V gene data show CDR1 as SGHRS and CDR2 as YFSETQ. DNA for the CDR3: TGCGCCAGCAGCTTGTCTATGACAGGGGTTGATACGCAGTATTTT. It codes for CASSLSMTGVDTQYF.

This chain links TRBV2 with TRBJ2-7; TRBD1 is a possible D gene (6 bases). The V gene lost 6 bases and the J gene lost 2 bases, with 17 bases spanning the gap. Germline V gives CDR1 SNHLY, CDR2 FYNNEI. The CDR3 length is 15 residues. CDR3 residues: CASRKNTGRAYEQYF. CDR3 in DNA: TGTGCCAGCAGGAAAAATACAGGGCGCGCCTACGAGCAGTACTTC.